This T cell receptor (beta chain) was profiled in a study of stem cell transplantation in POMP-related autoinflammatory disease. As regards this clone: Its target is unknown.

Sequenced by immunoSEQ multiplex PCR; TCRdb stores in-frame clones only, minus some. The table records tens of thousands of clones, 82% of them present only once. Study observations and caveats: In PRAID patients, the number of distinct TRB V-J gene pairings was restricted.

This material consisted of CD4+ T cells from PBMCs, taken before stem cell transplantation. This sequence was found in a human donor with POMP-related autoinflammation and immune dysregulation (PRAID).

CDR3 nucleotides: TGTGCCAGCTCACCCGGGCGGGGCGCGGGGTACGCTGAAGCTTTCTTT. Its translation: CASSPGRGAGYAEAFF. V and J are TRBV18 and TRBJ1-1; TRBD1 is a possible D gene (5 bases). This CDR3 has 16 amino acids. Germline-derived CDR1 and CDR2 are KGHSH and LQKENI. V gave up 3 bases and J gave up 6 bases, with 20 bases separating them.